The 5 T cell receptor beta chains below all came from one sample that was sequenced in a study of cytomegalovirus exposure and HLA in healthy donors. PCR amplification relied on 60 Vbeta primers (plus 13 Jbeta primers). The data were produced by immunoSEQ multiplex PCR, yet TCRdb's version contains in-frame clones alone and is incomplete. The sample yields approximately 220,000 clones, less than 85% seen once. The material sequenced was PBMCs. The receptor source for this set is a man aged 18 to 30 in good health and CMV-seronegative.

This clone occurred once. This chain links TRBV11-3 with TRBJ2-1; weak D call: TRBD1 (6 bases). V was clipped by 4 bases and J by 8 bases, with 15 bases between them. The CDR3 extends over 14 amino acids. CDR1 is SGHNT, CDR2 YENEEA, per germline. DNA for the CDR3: TGTGCCAGCAGCTCCGGGCAGGGGCCGGATGAGCAGTTCTTC. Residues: CASSSGQGPDEQFF.

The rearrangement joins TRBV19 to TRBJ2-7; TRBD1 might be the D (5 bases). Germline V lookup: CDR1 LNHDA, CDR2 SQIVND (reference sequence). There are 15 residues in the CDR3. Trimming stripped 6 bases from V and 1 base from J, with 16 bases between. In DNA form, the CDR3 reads TGTGCCAGTAGGAACAGGTCCTTCTCTTCCTACGAGCAGTACTTC. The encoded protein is CASRNRSFSSYEQYF.

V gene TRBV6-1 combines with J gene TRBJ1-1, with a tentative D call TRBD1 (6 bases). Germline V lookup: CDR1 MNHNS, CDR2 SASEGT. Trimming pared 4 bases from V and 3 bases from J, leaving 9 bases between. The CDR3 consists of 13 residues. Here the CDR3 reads CASSGQVDTEAFF. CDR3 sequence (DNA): TGTGCCAGCAGTGGACAGGTGGACACTGAAGCTTTCTTT.

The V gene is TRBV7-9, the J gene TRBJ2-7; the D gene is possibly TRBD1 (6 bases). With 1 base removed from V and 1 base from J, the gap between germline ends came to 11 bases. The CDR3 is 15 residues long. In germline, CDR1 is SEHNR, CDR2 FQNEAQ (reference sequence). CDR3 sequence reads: CASSLVVTGSYEQYF. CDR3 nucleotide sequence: TGTGCCAGCAGCTTAGTAGTGACAGGATCCTACGAGCAGTACTTC.

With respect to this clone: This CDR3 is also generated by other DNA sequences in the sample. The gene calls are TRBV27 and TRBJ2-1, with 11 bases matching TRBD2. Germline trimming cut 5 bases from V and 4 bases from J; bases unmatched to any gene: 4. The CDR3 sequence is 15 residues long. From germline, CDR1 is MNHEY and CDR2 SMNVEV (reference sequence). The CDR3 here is CASSPGTSGYNEQFF. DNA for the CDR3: TGTGCCAGCAGTCCCGGGACTAGCGGATACAATGAGCAGTTCTTC.